What follows are 27 T cell receptor beta chains derived from one specimen sequenced in a study of CD8+ T cells in alopecia areata. Researchers sorted pooled cutaneous lymph node cells on the basis of CD4, CD8alpha, NKG2D, NKG2ACE and other markers. Extracted RNA was reverse transcribed, and the resulting cDNA served as sequencing template. Libraries were prepared by immunoSEQ multiplex PCR; TCRdb keeps only in-frame clonotypes and omits some of them. The sample is made up of about 300,000 clones, none counted only once. Material for sequencing was CD4+ T cells sorted from a lymph node. The source is a C3H/HeJ mouse with alopecia areata. MHC haplotype here: H2-k.

As for this clone: Each gene name is a mouse one. The part of the CDR3 DNA that was read is TGTGCCAGCACTCTGGGGGTAACCGGG. Protein sequence: CASTLGVTG. The CDR3 as a whole reads CASTLGVTGQLYF. The V gene is TRBV13-3, the J gene TRBJ2-2; 7 bases agree with TRBD2. The read halts 4 residues ahead of the CDR3 end, with the missing end drawn from the germline J gene. This CDR3 spans 13 amino acids. Unmatched junction bases numbered 4, after V lost 6 bases and J lost 5 bases. Germline values: CDR1 NNHDY, CDR2 SYVADS. The variable domain in full, with the rest retrieved from reference TRBV13-3 and TRBJ2-2, is EAAVTQSPRSKVAVTGGKVTLSCHQTNNHDYMYWYRQDTGHGLRLIHYSYVADSTEKGDIPDGYKASRPSQENFSLILELASLSQTAVYFCASTLGVTGQLYFGEGSKLTVL.

In its sample, this clone was seen a few times. Gene labels here are mouse ones. The read ends 4 residues before the CDR3 terminus; that terminus is restored from the germline J gene. The sample has other DNA sequences that encode this CDR3 too. This chain links TRBV13-1 with TRBJ1-2; 8 bases match TRBD1. Germline assignment: CDR1 NSHNY and CDR2 SYGAGN. The CDR3 covers 13 residues. The CDR3 loop reads CASSGQGASDYTF. The part of the CDR3 DNA that was read is TGTGCCAGCAGTGGGCAGGGGGCTTCC.

A word on this clone: The listed genes are named as in mouse. The sequenced fragment ends 3 residues before the CDR3 boundary, so the rest is inferred from the germline J gene. Other DNA sequences within the sample encode an identical CDR3. V and J are TRBV13-1 and TRBJ1-6, with D possibly TRBD1 on 5 matching bases. TRBJ1-6 is an open reading frame, and its role is uncertain. Trimming shortened V by 5 bases and J by 7 bases, and 10 bases separated the two germline ends. The CDR3 totals 13 residues. From germline, CDR1 is NSHNY and CDR2 SYGAGN. The CDR3 loop reads CASSPDRNSPLYF. The part of the CDR3 DNA that was read is TGTGCCAGCAGCCCTGACAGAAATTCGCCC.

This clone was observed at least ten times. Genes and germline come from the mouse. The read is 4 residues too short to cover the CDR3 end, so that end is filled in from the germline J gene. Other DNA sequences in the sample encode the same CDR3. The gene calls are TRBV19 and TRBJ2-3; a possible D gene is TRBD1 (5 bases). The germline V gene has CDR1 FNHDT and CDR2 SITEND (reference sequence). The CDR3 spans 13 residues. The V end was cut by 0 bases, the J end by 3 bases, with 5 bases between. Incomplete CDR3 DNA: TGTGCCAGCAGTATAGAGGGGGCAGAA. Protein: CASSIEGAE. The full CDR3 is CASSIEGAETLYF.

About this clone itself: The germline and genes are mouse ones. The sequenced fragment ends 4 residues before the CDR3 boundary, so the rest is inferred from the germline J gene. The sample carries other DNA sequences with the same CDR3. The rearrangement links TRBV19 to TRBJ2-7; 7 positions match TRBD1. CDR1 FNHDT and CDR2 SITEND come from the germline V gene (reference sequence). This CDR3 comprises 14 residues. CDR3 bases read: TGTGCCAGCAGTATCCGGGACAGAAATTAT. The encoded protein is CASSIRDRNY. The whole CDR3 region reads CASSIRDRNYEQYF.

This clone was counted only a few times. The genes and germline here are from mouse. The CDR3 goes on 4 residues after the read ends, and that part is filled in from the germline J gene. The V and J genes are TRBV13-3 and TRBJ2-2; 8 bases fit TRBD1. CDR1 is NNHDY, CDR2 SYVADS, per germline. Trimming took 3 bases from V and 0 from J; bases not matched to a gene: 4. This CDR3 region has 16 residues. The CDR3 sequence: CASSVHRGANTGQLYF. The covered CDR3 bases are TGTGCCAGCAGTGTCCACAGGGGGGCAAACACCGGG.

Turning to this clone: The gene symbols are mouse symbols. Within the sample, other DNA sequences also encode this same CDR3. Partial CDR3 DNA: TGTGCCAGCGGTGATAGGGGGTCTAGTGCAGAA. Amino acids: CASGDRGSSAE. The whole CDR3 protein reads CASGDRGSSAETLYF. V gene TRBV13-2 combines with J gene TRBJ2-3; the D gene is possibly TRBD1 (6 bases). From the germline J gene comes the end of the CDR3, since the read stops 4 residues before it. Germline V gives CDR1 NNHNN, CDR2 SYGAGS (reference sequence). CDR3 length equals 15 residues. V was pared by 1 base and J by 0 bases, with 9 bases between.

This clone was observed a few times. Mouse germline and gene names are used. The read comes to an end 4 residues before the CDR3 does, leaving the germline J gene to fill in the end. The chain carries TRBV13-2 and TRBJ2-2; a weak D match, TRBD1 (6 bases). Trimming took off 3 bases at V and 3 bases at J, with 9 bases between the two ends. The CDR3 sequence is 14 residues long. CDR1 and CDR2 (germline): NNHNN, SYGAGS (reference sequence). The part of the CDR3 DNA that was read is TGTGCCAGCGGTGGGGCAGGGGACACCGGG. It encodes CASGGAGDTG. The complete CDR3 sequence is CASGGAGDTGQLYF.

This clone was seen a few times. Gene labels here are mouse ones. The read comes to an end 4 residues before the CDR3 does, leaving the germline J gene to fill in the end. The chain is built from TRBV3 and TRBJ2-1; the match to TRBD2 covers 10 bases. Germline values: CDR1 SNHLY, CDR2 FYNGKV (reference sequence). The CDR3 has 15 amino acids. The CDR3 loop is CASSPPGTGEAEQFF. The sequenced part of the CDR3 DNA is TGTGCCAGCAGCCCCCCCGGGACTGGGGAAGCT.

For this clone: Gene names follow the mouse nomenclature. The sequence runs out 4 residues before the end of the CDR3; the remainder is reconstructed from the germline J gene. V and J are TRBV13-2 and TRBJ2-7; TRBD2 matches 7 bases. After removal of 5 bases from V and 0 bases from J, the junction contained 5 bases not matched to a gene. CDR1 is NNHNN, CDR2 SYGAGS, per germline (reference sequence). The CDR3 runs 14 residues. Partial CDR3 DNA: TGTGCCAGCGGCGCTGGGGGAAGCTCCTAT. Translation: CASGAGGSSY. The full CDR3 protein is CASGAGGSSYEQYF.

This clone has a count of ten or more. Gene names denote mouse genes. The CDR3 end lies 4 residues beyond the end of the read and is filled in from the germline J gene. The chain joins TRBV13-1 to TRBJ1-2, with a tentative D call TRBD1 (6 bases). Germline CDR1 is NSHNY and CDR2 is SYGAGN. This CDR3 is 15 amino acids long. Deletions cut 3 bases from V and 1 base from J, with 13 bases between. Partial CDR3 DNA: TGTGCCAGCAGTGGGTCTCGGACAGAAAACTCC. Residues: CASSGSRTENS. The whole CDR3 region reads CASSGSRTENSDYTF.

This clone has just a few counts. Mouse germline and gene names are used. With the read ending 4 residues before the CDR3 end, the germline J gene is used to fill in that end. The chain has TRBV13-1 and TRBJ2-7; no definite D call. This CDR3 has 12 amino acids. Germline CDR1 reads NSHNY; CDR2 reads SYGAGN. The sequenced part of the CDR3 DNA is TGTGCCAGCAGTGATATAGGGTAT. Amino acids: CASSDIGY. The whole CDR3 protein reads CASSDIGYEQYF.

This clone was seen at least ten times. The gene names given are mouse names. The read comes to an end 4 residues before the CDR3 does, leaving the germline J gene to fill in the end. The chain employs TRBV1 and TRBJ2-5; TRBD1 might be the D (5 bases). CDR3 length: 13 residues. The ends were cut back, 4 bases at V and 2 bases at J, with 7 bases in the middle. The germline gives CDR1 NSQYPW, CDR2 LRSPGD (reference sequence). The CDR3 is CTCSGTTQDTQYF. The sequenced CDR3 bases are TGCACCTGCAGTGGGACAACCCAAGAC.

As concerns this clone: Any gene name here is a mouse gene name. With the read ending 4 residues before the CDR3 end, the germline J gene is used to fill in that end. The chain combines TRBV13-3 with TRBJ1-2, with TRBD1 matching over 11 bases. J gave up 2 bases and V 4 bases, and 4 bases lay outside the gene matches. Germline CDR1 NNHDY, CDR2 SYVADS. CDR3 length: 15 residues. Partial CDR3 DNA: TGTGCCAGCAGTTCCCGGGACAGGGGGAACTCC. This translates into CASSSRDRGNS. The whole CDR3 protein is CASSSRDRGNSDYTF.

This clone was counted a few times. Mouse names are used for the genes. Read coverage stops 4 residues before the CDR3 terminus; the germline J gene supplies the remainder. The V and J genes are TRBV19 and TRBJ2-4; TRBD1 agrees at 12 bases. Germline V gives CDR1 FNHDT, CDR2 SITEND (reference sequence). This CDR3 is 14 amino acids long. The CDR3 is CASSGTGGANTLYF. CDR3 DNA, as far as it was read: TGTGCCAGCAGCGGGACAGGGGGCGCAAAC.

Details on this clone: The germline and genes are mouse ones. The read terminates 4 residues before the CDR3 end, so the remaining end is supplied by the germline J gene. Other DNA variants within this sample encode the same CDR3. J is TRBJ2-3 and V is TRBV19, with TRBD1 matching 8 bases. The CDR3 is 15 residues long. With V trimmed by 2 bases and J by 1 base, 3 bases remained unmatched. CDR1 is FNHDT, CDR2 SITEND, per germline (reference sequence). The CDR3 region is CASSIRGRGAETLYF. The part of the CDR3 DNA that was read is TGTGCCAGCAGTATCAGGGGGCGGGGTGCAGAA. The variable domain in full, completed from reference TRBV19 and TRBJ2-3, reads GGIITQTPKFLIGQEGQKLTLKCQQNFNHDTMYWYRQDSGKGLRLIYYSITENDLQKGDLSEGYDASREKKSSFSLTVTSAQKNEMAVFLCASSIRGRGAETLYFGSGTRLTVL.

Of note for this clone: Germline and genes here are mouse. The read stops 4 residues short of the end of the CDR3; the missing end is completed from the germline J gene. The chain couples TRBV1 to TRBJ2-3; 14 bases fit TRBD2. The CDR3 runs to 18 residues. Germline values: CDR1 NSQYPW, CDR2 LRSPGD (reference sequence). J lost 1 base, V lost 3 bases, and 6 bases had no gene match. CDR3 sequence reads: CTCSARDWGGRGAETLYF. Incomplete CDR3 DNA: TGCACCTGCAGTGCCCGGGACTGGGGGGGCAGGGGTGCAGAA.

This clone has only a few counts. Any gene name here is a mouse gene name. The read terminates 4 residues ahead of where the CDR3 ends, so the germline J gene completes it. This chain connects TRBV17 to TRBJ2-3, with TRBD2 matching 7 bases. Germline-derived CDR1 and CDR2 are MNHDT and YYDKIL. J gave up 4 bases and V 1 base, and 2 bases lay outside the gene matches. The CDR3 has 14 residues. CDR3 DNA (partial): TGTGCTAGCAGTAGAGTTGGGGGGACAGAA. It translates to CASSRVGGTE. The complete CDR3 sequence is CASSRVGGTETLYF.

This clone was seen a few times. Genes here carry mouse names. The CDR3 goes on 4 residues after the read ends, and that part is filled in from the germline J gene. Other DNA sequences in the sample encode the same CDR3. This chain links TRBV13-2 with TRBJ2-3; perhaps TRBD1 as D (6 bases). The CDR3 is 13 residues long. The ends were cut back, 5 bases at V and 3 bases at J, with 10 bases in the middle. Germline loops: CDR1 NNHNN, CDR2 SYGAGS (reference sequence). Partial CDR3 DNA: TGTGCCAGCGGACGTGACAGGGCAGAA. This encodes CASGRDRAE. The entire CDR3 is CASGRDRAETLYF.

Remarks on this clone: Mouse gene names apply. CDR3 DNA, as far as it was read: TGTGCCAGCACCCGAGGGGTCTCCTAT. Protein sequence: CASTRGVSY. The CDR3 as a whole reads CASTRGVSYEQYF. The rearrangement joins TRBV19 to TRBJ2-7, with a possible D match to TRBD1 (5 bases). Read coverage stops 4 residues before the CDR3 terminus; the germline J gene supplies the remainder. The CDR3 extends over 13 amino acids. The germline V gene has CDR1 FNHDT and CDR2 SITEND (reference sequence). Trimming shortened V by 6 bases and J by 0 bases, and 10 bases separated the two germline ends. Drawing the rest from reference TRBV19 and TRBJ2-7, the complete variable domain is GGIITQTPKFLIGQEGQKLTLKCQQNFNHDTMYWYRQDSGKGLRLIYYSITENDLQKGDLSEGYDASREKKSSFSLTVTSAQKNEMAVFLCASTRGVSYEQYFGPGTRLTVL.

This clone was counted a few times. Germline and genes here are mouse. The CDR3 end falls 4 residues outside the read, so it is completed with the germline J gene. The sample has other DNA sequences that encode this CDR3 too. The chain couples TRBV5 to TRBJ2-1; TRBD1 matches at 9 bases. Germline assignment: CDR1 LGHNA and CDR2 YNLKQL (reference sequence). This CDR3 spans 14 amino acids. CDR3 residues: CASSQDTGGAEQFF. The covered CDR3 bases are TGTGCCAGCAGCCAAGATACAGGGGGCGCT.

As to this clone: Each gene name is a mouse one. The CDR3 extends 4 residues past the end of the read, so its final part is completed from the germline J gene. The same CDR3 arises from other DNA sequences in this sample as well. This sequence joins TRBV29 and TRBJ2-2; 8 bases fit TRBD1. This CDR3 comprises 15 residues. J gave up 0 bases and V 5 bases, and 2 bases lay outside the gene matches. Germline-derived CDR1 and CDR2 are MSHET and SYDVDS. The part of the CDR3 DNA that was read is TGTGCTAGCAGTCCGGGACAGGCAAACACCGGG. It encodes CASSPGQANTG. Given in full, the CDR3 is CASSPGQANTGQLYF.

Regarding this clone: The genes are named according to mouse. The observed sequence ends 3 residues before the CDR3 terminus, with the missing tail filled in from the germline J gene. The sample contains more than one DNA sequence encoding this CDR3. The chain joins TRBV1 to TRBJ1-6, with D unresolved. TRBJ1-6 is an open reading frame whose function is uncertain. Germline V gives CDR1 NSQYPW, CDR2 LRSPGD (reference sequence). V was shortened by 1 base and J by 7 bases, with 8 bases between the two germline ends. The length of the CDR3 is 14 residues. Incomplete CDR3 DNA: TGCACCTGCAGTGCAGGGGGTGGGAATTCGCCC. It translates to CTCSAGGGNSP. The whole CDR3 region reads CTCSAGGGNSPLYF.

Concerning this clone: Gene names are the mouse ones. From the germline J gene comes the end of the CDR3, since the read stops 4 residues before it. The V gene is TRBV13-1, the J gene TRBJ2-7; 7 nucleotides match TRBD2. J was trimmed by 0 bases and V by 1 base; bases with no gene match: 4. Germline CDR1 and CDR2: NSHNY and SYGAGN. CDR3 length equals 15 residues. CDR3 sequence: CASSDNWGDSYEQYF. The CDR3 bases that were read are TGTGCCAGCAGTGATAATTGGGGGGACTCCTAT.

This clone was detected only a few times. Gene names follow the mouse nomenclature. The read falls 4 residues short of the CDR3 end, and the missing part is taken from the germline J gene. Other nucleotide sequences in the sample specify the same CDR3. The V gene is TRBV1, the J gene TRBJ1-2, with unresolved D. The length of the CDR3 is 14 residues. Germline V lookup: CDR1 NSQYPW, CDR2 LRSPGD (reference sequence). V shed 1 base and J shed 0 bases, with 6 bases lying between them. The covered CDR3 bases are TGCACCTGCAGTGCAGTACAAACAAACTCC. It is translated as CTCSAVQTNS. The entire CDR3 sequence reads CTCSAVQTNSDYTF. The entire variable domain, with the rest obtained from reference TRBV1 and TRBJ1-2, is as follows: VTLLEQNPRWRLVPRGQAVNLRCILKNSQYPWMSWYQQDLQKQLQWLFTLRSPGDKEVKSLPGADYLATRVTDTELRLQVANMSQGRTLYCTCSAVQTNSDYTFGSGTRLLVI.

Concerning this clone itself: Mouse germline and gene names are used. The read gets to within 4 residues of the CDR3 end, and the germline J gene fills in the rest. The chain joins TRBV4 to TRBJ2-1; 7 bases line up with TRBD2. Germline CDR1 is LGHDT and CDR2 is YNNKQL (reference sequence). CDR3 length: 13 amino acids. Trimming removed 4 bases from V and 3 bases from J; junction bases left unmatched: 0. CDR3 DNA, as far as it was read: TGTGCCAGCAGCTGGGGGGGCTATGCT. It encodes CASSWGGYA. In full, the CDR3 reads CASSWGGYAEQFF.

This clone showed up just a few times. Gene names are the mouse ones. Read sequence stops 4 residues before the CDR3 end, and the germline J gene provides the missing end. Different DNA sequences within this sample yield the same CDR3. The chain is built from TRBV5 and TRBJ2-3; D may be TRBD2 (6 bases). The germline gives CDR1 LGHNA, CDR2 YNLKQL (reference sequence). This CDR3 is 15 amino acids long. V dropped 6 bases and J dropped 0 bases, with 13 bases sitting between them. The covered CDR3 bases are TGTGCCAGCAGTCGAGGGACTACTAGTGCAGAA. Its protein is CASSRGTTSAE. The full CDR3 protein reads CASSRGTTSAETLYF.